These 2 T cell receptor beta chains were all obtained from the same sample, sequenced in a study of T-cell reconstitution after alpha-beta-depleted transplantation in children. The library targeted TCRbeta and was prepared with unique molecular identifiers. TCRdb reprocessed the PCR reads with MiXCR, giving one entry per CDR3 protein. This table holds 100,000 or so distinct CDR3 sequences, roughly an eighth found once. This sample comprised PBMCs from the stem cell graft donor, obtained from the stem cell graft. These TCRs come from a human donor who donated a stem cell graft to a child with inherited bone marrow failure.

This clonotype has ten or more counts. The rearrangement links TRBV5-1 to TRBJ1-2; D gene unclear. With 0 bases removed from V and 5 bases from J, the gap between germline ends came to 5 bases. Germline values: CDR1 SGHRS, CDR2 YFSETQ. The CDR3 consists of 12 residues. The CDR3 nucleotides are TGCGCCAGCAGCTTGGAGGGATATGGCTACACCTTC. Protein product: CASSLEGYGYTF. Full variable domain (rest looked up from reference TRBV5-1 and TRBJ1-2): KAGVTQTPRYLIKTRGQQVTLSCSPISGHRSVSWYQQTPGQGLQFLFEYFSETQRNKGNFPGRFSGRQFSNSRSEMNVSTLELGDSALYLCASSLEGYGYTFGSGTRLTVV.

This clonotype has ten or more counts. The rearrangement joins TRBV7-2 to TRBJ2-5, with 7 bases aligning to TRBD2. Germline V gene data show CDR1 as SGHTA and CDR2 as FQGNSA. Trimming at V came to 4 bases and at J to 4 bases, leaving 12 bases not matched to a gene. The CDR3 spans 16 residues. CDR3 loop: CASSSPRGEGRETQYF. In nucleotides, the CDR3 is TGTGCCAGCAGCTCCCCCCGGGGGGAGGGACGAGAGACCCAGTACTTC.